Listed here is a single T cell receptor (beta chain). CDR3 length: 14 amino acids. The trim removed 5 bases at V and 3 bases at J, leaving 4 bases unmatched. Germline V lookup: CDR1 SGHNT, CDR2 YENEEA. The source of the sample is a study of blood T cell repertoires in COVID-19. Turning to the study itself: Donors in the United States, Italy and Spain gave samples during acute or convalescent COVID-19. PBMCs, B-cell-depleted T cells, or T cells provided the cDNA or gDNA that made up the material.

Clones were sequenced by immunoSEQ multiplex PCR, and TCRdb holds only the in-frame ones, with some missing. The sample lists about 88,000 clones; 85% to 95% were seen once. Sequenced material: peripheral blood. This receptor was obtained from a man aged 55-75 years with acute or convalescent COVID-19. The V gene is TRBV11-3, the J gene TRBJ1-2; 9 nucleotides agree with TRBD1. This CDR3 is CASSPQGADYGYTF. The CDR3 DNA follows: TGTGCCAGCAGCCCACAGGGGGCAGACTATGGCTACACCTTC.